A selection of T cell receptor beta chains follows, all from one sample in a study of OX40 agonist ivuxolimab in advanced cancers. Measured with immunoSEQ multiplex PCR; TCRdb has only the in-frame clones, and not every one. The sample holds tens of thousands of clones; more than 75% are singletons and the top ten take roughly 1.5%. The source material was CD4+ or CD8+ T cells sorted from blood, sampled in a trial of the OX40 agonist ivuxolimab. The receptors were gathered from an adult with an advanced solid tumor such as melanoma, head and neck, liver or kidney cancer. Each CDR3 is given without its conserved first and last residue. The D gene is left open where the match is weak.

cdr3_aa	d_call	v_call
ASSLQGARDTQY	TRBD1	TRBV6-5
ASSPPGVNEPNYGYT	-	TRBV5-4
AWSMGPLSEKLF	-	TRBV30
ASSLQGRASYEQY	-	TRBV18
ASSRGGHTEAF	-	TRBV11-3
ASSQQGLRNTIY	-	TRBV19
SVEGGALNYGYT	-	TRBV29-1
ASRSMGQVWETQY	TRBD1	TRBV6-1
ASSLDRQAF	-	TRBV5-1
ASRTDRASSYEQY	TRBD1	TRBV2
ASSYSTRGSYEQY	-	TRBV6-5
ASASQPGTGPHEQF	TRBD1	TRBV6-4
ASSFGGGDEQY	-	TRBV9
ASGDWGAF	-	TRBV7-6
ASSQAMTSGGELTDTQY	TRBD2	TRBV4-2
ASSESASSGSNEQF	TRBD2	TRBV10-1
ASSQQGDYGYT	-	TRBV5-1
ASSLGQGRYEQY	TRBD1	TRBV18
ASSPPGTAETQY	TRBD1	TRBV7-8
ASSPGLDTYEQY	-	TRBV18
ASSQGPGPSYEQY	-	TRBV4-1
ASSPVGGTEAF	-	TRBV2
ASSSLAYEQY	-	TRBV6-5
ASSLGPPSPSYEQY	-	TRBV7-2
ASSQDRVVRDRSTDTQY	TRBD1	TRBV4-1
ASSLADTDNSPLH	-	TRBV5-1
ASSFSAGGFPDTQY	TRBD2	TRBV7-9
ATSRRAWSTDTQY	-	TRBV15
ASSLFPSGATDTQY	TRBD2	TRBV7-6
ASSQGWGAGDRETQY	-	TRBV4-3
ASSYENSASGLH	-	TRBV6-5
ASSLALTGGGDTEAF	TRBD1	TRBV7-6